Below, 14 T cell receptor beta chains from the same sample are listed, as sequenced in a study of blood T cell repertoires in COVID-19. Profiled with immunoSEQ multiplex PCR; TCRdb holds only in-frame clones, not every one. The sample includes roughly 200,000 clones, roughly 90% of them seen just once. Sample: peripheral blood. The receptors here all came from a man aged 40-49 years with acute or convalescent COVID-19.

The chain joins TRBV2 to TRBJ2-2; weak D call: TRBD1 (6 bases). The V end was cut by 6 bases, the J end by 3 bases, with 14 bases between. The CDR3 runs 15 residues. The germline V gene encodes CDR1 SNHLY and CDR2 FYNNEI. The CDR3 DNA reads TGTGCCAGCAGCTCCGAACAGGGAGACACCGGGGAGCTGTTTTTT. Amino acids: CASSSEQGDTGELFF.

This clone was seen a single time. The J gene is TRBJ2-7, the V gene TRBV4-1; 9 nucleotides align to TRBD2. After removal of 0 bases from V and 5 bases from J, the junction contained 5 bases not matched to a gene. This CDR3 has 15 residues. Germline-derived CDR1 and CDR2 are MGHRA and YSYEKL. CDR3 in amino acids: CASSQEDKRGDEQYF. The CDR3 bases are TGCGCCAGCAGCCAAGAAGATAAGCGGGGGGACGAGCAGTACTTC.

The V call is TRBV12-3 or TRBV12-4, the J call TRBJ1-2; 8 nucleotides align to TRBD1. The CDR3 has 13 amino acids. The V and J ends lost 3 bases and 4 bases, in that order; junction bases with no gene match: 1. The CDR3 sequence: CASSLGQVYGYTF. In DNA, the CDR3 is TGTGCCAGCAGTTTGGGACAGGTCTATGGCTACACCTTC.

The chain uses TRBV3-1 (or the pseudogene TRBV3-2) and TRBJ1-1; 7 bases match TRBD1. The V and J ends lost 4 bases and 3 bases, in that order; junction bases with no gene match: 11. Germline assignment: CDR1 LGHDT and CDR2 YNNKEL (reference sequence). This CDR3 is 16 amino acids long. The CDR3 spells CASSRGQRWVDTEAFF. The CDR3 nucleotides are TGTGCCAGCAGCCGGGGACAGAGGTGGGTCGACACTGAAGCTTTCTTT.

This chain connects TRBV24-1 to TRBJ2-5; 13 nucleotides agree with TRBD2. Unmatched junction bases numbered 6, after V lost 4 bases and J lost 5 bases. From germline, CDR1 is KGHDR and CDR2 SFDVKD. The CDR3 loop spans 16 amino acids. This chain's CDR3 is CATSDTGLAGWETQYF. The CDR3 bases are TGTGCCACCAGTGACACGGGACTAGCGGGGTGGGAGACCCAGTACTTC.

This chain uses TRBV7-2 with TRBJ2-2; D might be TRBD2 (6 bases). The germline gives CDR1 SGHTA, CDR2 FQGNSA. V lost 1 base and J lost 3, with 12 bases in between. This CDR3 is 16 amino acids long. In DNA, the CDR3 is TGTGCCAGCAGCTTAGTGGTCAGGAGGGACACCGGGGAGCTGTTTTTT. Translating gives CASSLVVRRDTGELFF.

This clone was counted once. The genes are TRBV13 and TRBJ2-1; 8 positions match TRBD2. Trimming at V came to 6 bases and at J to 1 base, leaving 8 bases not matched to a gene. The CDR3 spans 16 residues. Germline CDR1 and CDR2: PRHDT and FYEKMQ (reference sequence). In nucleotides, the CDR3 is TGTGCCAGCAGTCCCGGGGGGGCCGAATCCTACAATGAGCAGTTCTTC. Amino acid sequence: CASSPGGAESYNEQFF.

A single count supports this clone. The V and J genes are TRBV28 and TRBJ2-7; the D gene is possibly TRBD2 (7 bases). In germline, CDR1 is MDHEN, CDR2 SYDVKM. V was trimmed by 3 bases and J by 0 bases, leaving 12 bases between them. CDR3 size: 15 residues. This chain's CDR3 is CASSLRGGHSYEQYF. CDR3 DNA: TGTGCCAGCAGTTTGAGGGGGGGTCACTCCTACGAGCAGTACTTC. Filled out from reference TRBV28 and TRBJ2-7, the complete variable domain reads DVKVTQSSRYLVKRTGEKVFLECVQDMDHENMFWYRQDPGLGLRLIYFSYDVKMKEKGDIPEGYSVSREKKERFSLILESASTNQTSMYLCASSLRGGHSYEQYFGPGTRLTVT.

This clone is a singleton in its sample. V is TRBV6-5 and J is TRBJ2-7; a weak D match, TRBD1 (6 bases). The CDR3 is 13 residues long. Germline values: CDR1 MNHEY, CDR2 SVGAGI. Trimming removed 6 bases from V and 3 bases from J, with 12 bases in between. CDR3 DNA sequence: TGTGCCAGCAGCCCCGGACAGTACTACGAGCAGTACTTC. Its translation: CASSPGQYYEQYF.

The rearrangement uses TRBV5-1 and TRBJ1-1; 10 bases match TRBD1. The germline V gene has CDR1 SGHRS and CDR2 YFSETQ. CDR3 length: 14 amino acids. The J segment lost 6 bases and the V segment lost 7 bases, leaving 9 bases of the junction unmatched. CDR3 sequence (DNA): TGCGCCAGCGGCTCCGGGACAGGGGTCCCTGAAGCTTTCTTT. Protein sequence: CASGSGTGVPEAFF.

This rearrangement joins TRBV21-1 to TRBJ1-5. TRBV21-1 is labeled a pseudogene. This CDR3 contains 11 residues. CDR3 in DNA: TGTGCCAGCAGCACCTATCAGCCCCAGCATTTT. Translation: CASSTYQPQHF.

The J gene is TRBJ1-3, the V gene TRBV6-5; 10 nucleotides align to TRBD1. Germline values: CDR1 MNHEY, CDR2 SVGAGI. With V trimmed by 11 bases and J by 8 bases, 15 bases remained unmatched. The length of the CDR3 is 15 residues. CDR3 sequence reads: CAGRGQGKGMHTIYF. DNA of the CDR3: TGTGCCGGAAGGGGACAGGGGAAAGGAATGCACACCATATATTTT.

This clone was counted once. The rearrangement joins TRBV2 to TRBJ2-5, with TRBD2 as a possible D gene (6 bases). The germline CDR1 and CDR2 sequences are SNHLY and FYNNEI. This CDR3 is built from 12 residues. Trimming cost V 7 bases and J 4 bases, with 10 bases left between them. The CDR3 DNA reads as TGTGCCAGCATCGGGACTGGAGAGACCCAGTACTTC. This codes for CASIGTGETQYF.

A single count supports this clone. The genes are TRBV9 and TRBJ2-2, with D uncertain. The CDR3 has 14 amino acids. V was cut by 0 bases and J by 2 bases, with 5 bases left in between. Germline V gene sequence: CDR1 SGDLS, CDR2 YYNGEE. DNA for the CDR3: TGTGCCAGCAGCGTAGTTCTCAACACCGGGGAGCTGTTTTTT. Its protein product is CASSVVLNTGELFF.